This T cell receptor beta chain was captured in a study of blood T cell repertoires in COVID-19. Background on the study: COVID-19 samples from acute and convalescent phases originated in the United States, Italy and Spain. Sample material is recorded as cDNA or gDNA derived from T cells, B-cell-depleted T cells, or PBMCs.

Per the study methods: It was from reference gene primer amplification that nucleated cell counts were estimated. Profiling relied on immunoSEQ multiplex PCR, and the TCRdb table lists in-frame clones only, not all of them. V and J calls and clone size come straight from that table; D and trimming were deduced from the DNA. The sample yields about 59,000 clones, 65% to 85% seen once. This clonotype originated in a man between 60 and 70 years old with acute or convalescent COVID-19. Sequenced sample: peripheral blood.

CDR3 region: CASSPRGGYDTQYF. As DNA, the CDR3 is TGTGCCAGCAGCCCCCGGGGAGGGTACGATACGCAGTATTTT. V usage is TRBV9 and J usage is TRBJ2-3; 7 bases line up with TRBD2. Germline V CDR1 and CDR2: SGDLS, YYNGEE. The CDR3 extends over 14 amino acids. The junction had 8 bases not matched to a gene; V was cut back by 4 bases and J by 6 bases.